Presented here are 10 T cell receptor beta chains from one specimen sequenced in a study of CD4 T cells in relation to SARS-CoV-2 and coronaviruses. Here immunoSEQ multiplex PCR was the method, and the copy in TCRdb shows in-frame clones only, minus some. The sample includes approximately 20,000 clones, about three quarters of them seen just once. Before the COVID-19 pandemic, during about 2011-2019, CD4+ T cells were taken from unexposed donors. CD4+ T cells were isolated from the cells after 10 days of culture. These receptors lack a known antigen. Specimen: CD4+ T cells from PBMCs, cultured in vitro. The receptors were sampled from a human donor in good health.

This chain joins TRBV5-4 and TRBJ2-1, with D tentatively TRBD1 or TRBD2 (5 bases each). This CDR3 has 15 residues. V shed 6 bases and J shed 4 bases, with 17 bases lying between them. In germline, CDR1 is SGHNT, CDR2 YYREEE (reference sequence). CDR3 nucleotide sequence: TGTGCCAGCACCCCTAAGGGGAGTGGTTACAATGAGCAGTTCTTC. Translated: CASTPKGSGYNEQFF.

This clone showed up just once. V usage is TRBV6-1 and J usage is TRBJ1-6; 9 nucleotides align to TRBD1. Germline V gives CDR1 MNHNS, CDR2 SASEGT. The CDR3 contains 16 residues. V trimming: 3 bases; J trimming: 7 bases; junction bases outside the gene matches: 7. CDR3 DNA: TGTGCCAGCAGTGATCCGGGACAGGGAATCAATTCACCCCTCCACTTT. It codes for CASSDPGQGINSPLHF.

The V gene is TRBV24-1, the J gene TRBJ1-5, with TRBD1 as a possible D gene (5 bases). The ends were cut back, 7 bases at V and 7 bases at J, with 13 bases in the middle. The CDR3 has 13 amino acids. The germline CDR1 and CDR2 sequences are KGHDR and SFDVKD. Here the CDR3 DNA reads TGTGCCACCAGCGGGGCAGACGGACAGCCCCAGCATTTT. It translates to CATSGADGQPQHF.

The rearrangement uses TRBV18 and TRBJ1-5, with D unresolved. Looked up from germline, CDR1 is KGHSH and CDR2 is LQKENI. The V and J ends lost 3 bases and 8 bases respectively, with 17 bases between them. CDR3 length equals 15 residues. The CDR3 sequence is CASSPRTDAREPQHF. CDR3 coding DNA: TGTGCCAGCTCACCCCGGACGGACGCCCGCGAGCCCCAGCATTTT.

This clone was counted between two and nine times. The chain links TRBV7-7 to TRBJ2-1; 9 bases line up with TRBD2. Germline lookup yields CDR1 SSHAT and CDR2 FNYEAQ (reference sequence). The CDR3 consists of 17 residues. Unmatched junction bases numbered 15, after V lost 5 bases and J lost 7 bases. Here the CDR3 DNA reads TGTGCCAGCAGCCCTAGAGGGGTAGCGGGAGTAAATAATGAGCAGTTCTTC. Translating gives CASSPRGVAGVNNEQFF.

The J gene is TRBJ1-1, the V gene TRBV19; no clear D. The germline gives CDR1 LNHDA, CDR2 SQIVND (reference sequence). This CDR3 comprises 15 residues. V was clipped by 3 bases and J by 1 base, with 12 bases between them. The CDR3 sequence is CASSIQAGENTEAFF. The CDR3 nucleotides read TGTGCCAGTAGTATTCAGGCCGGGGAGAACACTGAAGCTTTCTTT.

The rearrangement joins TRBV3-1 (or the pseudogene TRBV3-2) to TRBJ2-2; D is uncertain. Trimming removed 4 bases at V and 1 base at J, with 4 bases between. The CDR3 is made up of 13 amino acids. CDR1 and CDR2 (germline): LGHDT, YNNKEL (reference sequence). CDR3 protein: CASSPGNTGELFF. For the CDR3, the DNA is TGTGCCAGCAGCCCCGGGAACACCGGGGAGCTGTTTTTT.

This chain connects TRBV9 to TRBJ2-4, with 8 bases lining up with TRBD1. This CDR3 is built from 17 residues. After removal of 0 bases from V and 6 bases from J, the junction contained 11 bases not matched to a gene. Germline lookup yields CDR1 SGDLS and CDR2 YYNGEE. DNA of the CDR3: TGTGCCAGCAGCGTAGAGACTAGGGCAGGGGGCGGAAACATTCAGTACTTC. Residues: CASSVETRAGGGNIQYF. Supplemented by reference TRBV9 and TRBJ2-4, the full variable domain reads DSGVTQTPKHLITATGQRVTLRCSPRSGDLSVYWYQQSLDQGLQFLIQYYNGEERAKGNILERFSAQQFPDLHSELNLSSLELGDSALYFCASSVETRAGGGNIQYFGAGTRLSVL.

The rearrangement uses TRBV10-3 and TRBJ2-2; D not certain. The CDR3 is made up of 17 amino acids. Trimming took 4 bases from V and 4 from J, leaving 19 bases between them. The germline CDR1 and CDR2 sequences are ENHRY and SYGVKD. The CDR3 sequence: CAISGFALWDTTGELFF. For the CDR3, the DNA is TGTGCCATCAGTGGTTTCGCCCTTTGGGATACCACCGGGGAGCTGTTTTTT.

This chain uses TRBV18 with TRBJ2-5, with D hard to call. V dropped 4 bases and J dropped 5 bases, with 14 bases sitting between them. Germline V gene lookup returns CDR1 KGHSH and CDR2 LQKENI. CDR3 size: 14 residues. The CDR3 DNA reads as TGTGCCAGCTCACTCGGACGACAAGGCGAGACCCAGTACTTC. This translates into CASSLGRQGETQYF.